This T cell receptor (beta chain) was found in a study of shared clonotypes between healthy human individuals. Study in general: Researchers drew samples from two women and a few men aged 18 to 49.

About this clone: In the same sample, other DNA sequences code for this CDR3.

The germline CDR1 and CDR2 sequences are GTSNPN and SVGIG (reference sequence). This CDR3 is 13 amino acids long. The V end was cut by 3 bases, the J end by 3 bases, with 12 bases between. Naive CD8 populations comprised CD45RO-negative cells positively selected for CCR7, excluding terminally differentiated effector memory CD45RA+ cells. Adult donors, all healthy and HIV-negative, had no recent acute infections or vaccinations. Within Nashville, Tennessee resided all donors, each a Caucasian adult. Repertoires were generated with immunoSEQ multiplex PCR, while TCRdb's copy carries only in-frame clones and drops some. Among about 2.1 million clones, around 95% were seen once, and the ten largest hold 1.5% to 2%.

The rearrangement uses TRBV30 and TRBJ2-7, with D perhaps matching TRBD2 (6 bases). The sequence derives from a man between 18 and 29 years old in good health. Some clones in this sample may be carry-over from other donors' samples. The specimen sequenced was naive CD8+ T cells from PBMCs. The CDR3 region has the DNA TGTGCCTGGAGGGGGGGAGGTGGCTACGAGCAGTACTTC. Protein sequence: CAWRGGGGYEQYF.